This T cell receptor beta chain originates from a study of cytomegalovirus exposure and HLA in healthy donors. The PCR employed 60 Vbeta primers together with 13 Jbeta primers. Using immunoSEQ multiplex PCR, the repertoire was profiled, and TCRdb retains in-frame clones only, with some absent. The sample includes around 54,000 clones, less than 85% of them seen just once. The CDR3 totals 12 residues. The germline V gene has CDR1 MDHEN and CDR2 SYDVKM. V was shortened by 5 bases and J by 5 bases, with 9 bases between the two germline ends. The sequencing input was PBMCs. This receptor was identified in a man aged 30 to 39 in good health and CMV-seropositive. The V and J genes are TRBV28 and TRBJ1-1, with D uncertain. The CDR3 nucleotides read TGTGCCAGCAGTCCTATGAGAACTGAAGCTTTCTTT. It codes for CASSPMRTEAFF.